Here is one T cell receptor (beta chain) with its context. Sequencing used immunoSEQ multiplex PCR; TCRdb keeps in-frame clones, though not all of them. The table includes more than 1.2 million clones, roughly 98.5% detected once. Healthy HIV-negative adults with no recent acute infections or vaccinations were recruited as donors. The data derive from a study of shared clonotypes between healthy human individuals. CDR1 is MDHEN and CDR2 is SYDVKM in the germline V gene. This CDR3 spans 14 amino acids. V lost 3 bases and J 10 bases, leaving 18 bases between the germline ends. Sequenced material: naive CD4+ T cells sorted from blood. The subset here: CD45RA+ positively selected. The V gene is TRBV28, the J gene TRBJ1-2; D gene uncertain. This receptor was identified in a man younger than 40 in good health. The CDR3 is CASSFGPYTRDYTF. CDR3 DNA sequence: TGTGCCAGCAGTTTCGGCCCCTACACTCGGGACTACACCTTC.